Shown below are 22 T cell receptor beta chains from a single sample sequenced in a study of OX40 agonist ivuxolimab in advanced cancers. The protocol was immunoSEQ multiplex PCR, while the TCRdb copy is restricted to in-frame clones and leaves out a portion. This table has some 81,000 clones, around 85% appearing once. The material was CD4+ or CD8+ T cells sorted from blood, obtained in a trial of the OX40 agonist ivuxolimab. The receptors were sampled from an adult with an advanced solid tumor such as melanoma, head and neck, liver or kidney cancer.

The chain recombines TRBV19 with TRBJ1-6; D might be TRBD1 (6 bases). Looked up from germline, CDR1 is LNHDA and CDR2 is SQIVND (reference sequence). The CDR3 is 15 residues long. The germline V and J ends were trimmed by 5 bases and 8 bases, with 16 bases remaining between them. CDR3 bases: TGTGCCAGTAGTGCCCCGGGGGGGGCTCATTCACCCCTCCACTTT. Its translation is CASSAPGGAHSPLHF.

This chain links TRBV2 with TRBJ2-5; D remains unclear. This CDR3 has 12 amino acids. V was cut by 0 bases and J by 4 bases, with 3 bases left in between. CDR1 and CDR2 (germline): SNHLY, FYNNEI. CDR3 in amino acids: CASSEALETQYF. CDR3 DNA sequence: TGTGCCAGCAGTGAAGCGCTAGAGACCCAGTACTTC.

This chain joins TRBV30 and TRBJ1-6; D gene ambiguous. Trimming left V 0 bases short and J 7 bases short, with 13 bases between. The CDR3 has 15 amino acids. The germline gives CDR1 GTSNPN, CDR2 SVGIG (reference sequence). CDR3 amino acids: CAWSVLGVENSPLHF. DNA for the CDR3: TGTGCCTGGAGTGTACTGGGAGTGGAAAATTCACCCCTCCACTTT.

V gene TRBV30 combines with J gene TRBJ2-2; D is possibly TRBD2 (7 bases). Germline CDR1 reads GTSNPN; CDR2 reads SVGIG (reference sequence). This CDR3 comprises 13 residues. Between the trimmed V and J ends, which lost 8 bases and 0 bases, there was a span of 10 bases. CDR3 region: CAGGGPNTGELFF. In DNA form, the CDR3 reads TGTGCCGGGGGGGGGCCGAACACCGGGGAGCTGTTTTTT. The variable domain in full, with the rest retrieved from reference TRBV30 and TRBJ2-2, is SQTIHQWPATLVQPVGSPLSLECTVEGTSNPNLYWYRQAAGRGLQLLFYSVGIGQISSEVPQNLSASRPQDRQFILSSKKLLLSDSGFYLCAGGGPNTGELFFGEGSRLTVL.

This sequence joins TRBV7-2 and TRBJ2-3; the match to TRBD2 covers 13 bases. The germline V gene has CDR1 SGHTA and CDR2 FQGNSA. The junction had 6 bases not matched to a gene; V was cut back by 3 bases and J by 3 bases. The CDR3 has 17 amino acids. Here the CDR3 DNA reads TGTGCCAGCAGCTTCACTAGCGGGGGGGACCTAACAGATACGCAGTATTTT. Its translation is CASSFTSGGDLTDTQYF. Together with reference TRBV7-2 and TRBJ2-3, the CDR3 gives the full variable domain: GAGVSQSPSNKVTEKGKDVELRCDPISGHTALYWYRQSLGQGLEFLIYFQGNSAPDKSGLPSDRFSAERTGGSVSTLTIQRTQQEDSAVYLCASSFTSGGDLTDTQYFGPGTRLTVL.

The chain combines TRBV5-4 with TRBJ1-2; D ambiguous. The germline V gene has CDR1 SGHNT and CDR2 YYREEE (reference sequence). V lost 6 bases and J lost 8, with 11 bases in between. This CDR3 region has 11 residues. The CDR3 reads CASIRPWGYTF. DNA of the CDR3: TGTGCCAGCATCCGCCCCTGGGGCTACACCTTC.

J is TRBJ2-3 and V is TRBV4-3, with TRBD2 as a possible D gene (7 bases). Germline V gene data show CDR1 as LGHNA and CDR2 as YSLEER. V was cut by 0 bases and J by 5 bases, with 18 bases left in between. The CDR3 spans 17 residues. CDR3 loop: CASSQDFGGALEDTQYF. CDR3 sequence (DNA): TGCGCCAGCAGCCAAGATTTTGGGGGGGCATTAGAAGATACGCAGTATTTT.

The J gene is TRBJ2-1, the V gene TRBV11-2; the D is unclear. Trimming cost V 7 bases and J 10 bases, with 17 bases left between them. This CDR3 is 13 amino acids long. From germline, CDR1 is SGHAT and CDR2 FQNNGV. The CDR3 loop is CASTPRLAVEQFF. The CDR3 region has the DNA TGTGCCAGCACCCCCAGGCTCGCGGTCGAGCAGTTCTTC. The variable domain in full, with the rest retrieved from reference TRBV11-2 and TRBJ2-1, is EAGVAQSPRYKIIEKRQSVAFWCNPISGHATLYWYQQILGQGPKLLIQFQNNGVVDDSQLPKDRFSAERLKGVDSTLKIQPAKLEDSAVYLCASTPRLAVEQFFGPGTRLTVL.

V usage is TRBV4-3 and J usage is TRBJ2-1, with TRBD2 identical over 9 bases. V shed 5 bases and J 2 bases; nucleotides not matched to a gene: 4. Germline-derived CDR1 and CDR2 are LGHNA and YSLEER. CDR3 length: 15 residues. CDR3 coding DNA: TGCGCCAGCAGCAGACTAGCGGAACCCTACAATGAGCAGTTCTTC. Its protein is CASSRLAEPYNEQFF.

This clone was recorded once. The sample holds other DNA sequences that translate to the same CDR3. In nucleotides, the CDR3 is TGCGCCAGCAGCCAAGACAGCAATCAGCCCCAGCATTTT. This sequence encodes CASSQDSNQPQHF. The chain has TRBV4-3 and TRBJ1-5; D gene uncertain. The V and J ends lost 0 bases and 1 base respectively, with 1 base between them. Germline CDR1 reads LGHNA; CDR2 reads YSLEER. CDR3 size: 13 residues.

This chain uses TRBV6-5 with TRBJ1-2; the D gene is possibly TRBD1 (5 bases). Germline V lookup: CDR1 MNHEY, CDR2 SVGAGI. With 4 bases removed from V and 2 bases from J, the gap between germline ends came to 14 bases. This CDR3 spans 15 amino acids. Here the CDR3 DNA reads TGTGCCAGCAGTTCCGCCGGGACGGACAACTATGGCTACACCTTC. It specifies CASSSAGTDNYGYTF.

This chain connects TRBV10-3 to TRBJ1-1; 10 nucleotides line up with TRBD1. The CDR3 is 16 residues long. The germline V gene encodes CDR1 ENHRY and CDR2 SYGVKD. V gave up 10 bases and J gave up 5 bases; unmatched junction bases: 16. The CDR3 nucleotides are TGTGCCACCGAGGGACAGGGGCCCTCCGCCGAGACTGAAGCTTTCTTT. Amino acids: CATEGQGPSAETEAFF.

This chain connects TRBV29-1 to TRBJ1-2; the D gene is possibly TRBD1 (5 bases). V was clipped by 1 base and J by 7 bases, with 16 bases between them. The germline V gene has CDR1 SQVTM and CDR2 ANQGSEA. CDR3 length equals 14 residues. The CDR3 here is CSVEVWKGLSGYTF. The CDR3 nucleotides read TGCAGCGTTGAAGTCTGGAAGGGGCTGTCTGGCTACACCTTC.

The chain recombines TRBV2 with TRBJ2-1; the D gene could be TRBD1 or TRBD2 (6 bases each). Germline V CDR1 and CDR2: SNHLY, FYNNEI. The ends were cut back, 6 bases at V and 9 bases at J, with 12 bases in the middle. This CDR3 is 12 amino acids long. CDR3 nucleotide sequence: TGTGCCAGCAGCGGAAGGGGGGTTGAGCAGTTCTTC. Translation gives CASSGRGVEQFF.

CDR3 amino acids: CASSRVAGETQYF. The CDR3 DNA reads TGCGCCAGCAGCCGGGTCGCCGGGGAGACCCAGTACTTC. The chain has TRBV5-1 and TRBJ2-5; D call uncertain. CDR1 is SGHRS, CDR2 YFSETQ, per germline. CDR3 length: 13 amino acids. Trimming took off 4 bases at V and 5 bases at J, with 12 bases between the two ends.

The chain couples TRBV19 to TRBJ1-5; D is undetermined. Germline V gene lookup returns CDR1 LNHDA and CDR2 SQIVND (reference sequence). The V end was cut by 4 bases, the J end by 9 bases, with 16 bases between. The CDR3 contains 14 residues. The CDR3 is CASSRAGQEWPQHF. CDR3 nucleotides: TGTGCCAGTAGTAGAGCCGGGCAAGAATGGCCCCAGCATTTT.

The genes are TRBV5-1 and TRBJ2-3; D possibly corresponds to TRBD2 (6 bases). The ends were cut back, 2 bases at V and 3 bases at J, with 19 bases in the middle. The CDR3 consists of 17 residues. Per germline, CDR1 SGHRS and CDR2 YFSETQ. This CDR3 reads CASSLSGTQSGTDTQYF. CDR3 DNA: TGCGCCAGCAGCTTATCCGGGACTCAAAGCGGGACAGATACGCAGTATTTT. The entire variable domain, with the rest obtained from reference TRBV5-1 and TRBJ2-3, is as follows: KAGVTQTPRYLIKTRGQQVTLSCSPISGHRSVSWYQQTPGQGLQFLFEYFSETQRNKGNFPGRFSGRQFSNSRSEMNVSTLELGDSALYLCASSLSGTQSGTDTQYFGPGTRLTVL.

The chain combines TRBV18 with TRBJ2-2; D is undetermined. Trimming removed 0 bases at V and 4 bases at J, with 3 bases between. The CDR3 consists of 13 residues. CDR1 and CDR2 from the germline V gene are KGHSH and LQKENI. Written as DNA, the CDR3 is TGTGCCAGCTCACCACCGGTCACCGGGGAGCTGTTTTTT. Translated: CASSPPVTGELFF.

The table lists this clone with a few counts. The chain uses TRBV18 and TRBJ1-1; D is unclear. Trimming shortened V by 3 bases and J by 3 bases, and 14 bases separated the two germline ends. CDR1 and CDR2 from the germline V gene are KGHSH and LQKENI. This CDR3 contains 15 residues. In DNA, the CDR3 is TGTGCCAGCTCACCGTGGGGATTCGAGGACACTGAAGCTTTCTTT. It translates to CASSPWGFEDTEAFF.

The rearrangement uses TRBV23-1 and TRBJ2-7; D unresolved. TRBV23-1 is marked as an open reading frame, function uncertain. Trimming cost V 3 bases and J 4 bases, with 10 bases left between them. This CDR3 has 13 residues. The CDR3 loop is CASSQGFEYEQYF. CDR3 coding DNA: TGCGCCAGCAGTCAGGGCTTTGAATACGAGCAGTACTTC.

This chain uses TRBV6-1 with TRBJ2-1; D unclear. The V and J ends lost 2 bases and 2 bases respectively, with 13 bases between them. The CDR3 totals 16 residues. Germline CDR1 MNHNS, CDR2 SASEGT. The CDR3 nucleotides are TGTGCCAGCAGTGAAAGCAGCAGGTCCCCCTACAATGAGCAGTTCTTC. This codes for CASSESSRSPYNEQFF.

The chain is built from TRBV18 and TRBJ1-5; 7 nucleotides agree with TRBD1. CDR1 and CDR2 (germline): KGHSH, LQKENI. The V gene end was trimmed by 5 bases and the J gene end by 3 bases; junction bases not matched to a gene: 13. This CDR3 contains 17 residues. Written as DNA, the CDR3 is TGTGCCAGCTCATCAGACTTCCAAGACAGGGTCAATCAGCCCCAGCATTTT. This translates into CASSSDFQDRVNQPQHF.